This T cell receptor beta chain was recorded in a study of blood T cell repertoires in COVID-19. Study information: Whether acute or convalescent, the COVID-19 samples came from the United States, Italy and Spain. Sources were T cells, B-cell-depleted T cells, or PBMCs; the material itself was cDNA or gDNA.

TCRdb's table, derived via immunoSEQ multiplex PCR, lists solely in-frame clones and lacks some. The data show about 220,000 clones, with around 84% seen just once and approximately 5.1% held by the top ten. Germline CDR1 reads MRHNA; CDR2 reads SNTAGT. The junction had 1 base not matched to a gene; V was cut back by 0 bases and J by 6 bases. CDR3 length equals 15 residues. This clone is large by share. Sequenced material: peripheral blood. V gene TRBV6-4 combines with J gene TRBJ2-1; 11 nucleotides line up with TRBD2. This receptor was obtained from a woman between 55 and 75 years old who had recovered from COVID-19. The CDR3 here is CASSDSSGGANEQFF. CDR3 nucleotides: TGTGCCAGCAGTGACTCTAGCGGGGGGGCCAATGAGCAGTTCTTC.